These 19 T cell receptor beta chains came from one sample sequenced in a study of radiotherapy plus CTLA-4 blockade in lung cancer listed by TCRdb under 2018. To prepare the library, the immunoSEQ multiplex PCR assay was applied. The immuneACCESS repertoire file appears here via TCRdb, limited to in-frame rearrangements. These files lack a portion of the clones; in checked studies, under half of the deficit traces to unresolved V genes, and the cause of the others is not known. This sample gives roughly 66,000 clones in total; around 86% of them show up just once. About 4.2% of the sample comes from the top ten. Sequencing was performed on peripheral blood, taken from a patient treated with radiotherapy plus ipilimumab. These receptors all come from a human donor with non-small cell lung cancer who had a partial response to radiotherapy plus ipilimumab.

This clone has more than one count but fewer than ten. This chain connects TRBV27 to TRBJ2-3; D is uncertain. V dropped 5 bases and J dropped 0 bases, with 3 bases sitting between them. The germline V gene encodes CDR1 MNHEY and CDR2 SMNVEV (reference sequence). There are 12 residues in the CDR3. The CDR3 reads CASSISTDTQYF. As DNA, the CDR3 is TGTGCCAGCAGTATAAGCACAGATACGCAGTATTTT.

This clone was detected only a few times. The chain combines TRBV30 with TRBJ2-3; perhaps TRBD2 as D (6 bases). Germline V gene lookup returns CDR1 GTSNPN and CDR2 SVGIG (reference sequence). Trimming left V 0 bases short and J 4 bases short, with 11 bases between. The CDR3 covers 14 residues. CDR3 sequence: CAWSVHGSPDTQYF. In DNA form, the CDR3 reads TGTGCCTGGAGTGTACACGGGAGTCCAGATACGCAGTATTTT.

V gene TRBV10-3 combines with J gene TRBJ2-7, with 7 positions matching TRBD1. Trimming took 7 bases from V and 2 from J; bases not matched to a gene: 8. Germline V gene lookup returns CDR1 ENHRY and CDR2 SYGVKD. The CDR3 is made up of 14 amino acids. This CDR3 reads CAITIQGSTYEQYF. The CDR3 bases are TGTGCCATCACCATACAGGGGTCGACCTACGAGCAGTACTTC.

The rearrangement uses TRBV27 and TRBJ2-7; weak D call: TRBD2 (7 bases). V lost 4 bases, J lost 5 bases, and 9 bases lay in between. Germline lookup yields CDR1 MNHEY and CDR2 SMNVEV (reference sequence). The CDR3 spans 12 residues. The CDR3 DNA reads as TGTGCCAGCAGTTGGGAGGGGGACGAGCAGTACTTC. The encoded protein is CASSWEGDEQYF.

The genes are TRBV13 and TRBJ2-1, with TRBD2 matching over 11 bases. Germline trimming cut 3 bases from V and 7 bases from J; bases unmatched to any gene: 5. CDR1 is PRHDT and CDR2 is FYEKMQ in the germline V gene (reference sequence). The CDR3 runs 15 residues. In nucleotides, the CDR3 is TGTGCCAGCAGCTTTTTGACTAGCGGGACAAATGAGCAGTTCTTC. Its protein is CASSFLTSGTNEQFF.

V usage is TRBV9 and J usage is TRBJ2-2; weak D call: TRBD1 (5 bases). The V gene lost 7 bases and the J gene lost 6 bases, with 13 bases spanning the gap. The CDR3 extends over 13 amino acids. The germline V gene encodes CDR1 SGDLS and CDR2 YYNGEE. The CDR3 is CASGPVGAGELFF. The CDR3 DNA reads TGTGCCAGCGGACCAGTAGGGGCCGGGGAGCTGTTTTTT. Drawing the rest from reference TRBV9 and TRBJ2-2, the complete variable domain is DSGVTQTPKHLITATGQRVTLRCSPRSGDLSVYWYQQSLDQGLQFLIQYYNGEERAKGNILERFSAQQFPDLHSELNLSSLELGDSALYFCASGPVGAGELFFGEGSRLTVL.

CDR3 in DNA: TGTGCCAGTAGTCCTCGTGGGCACAATCAGCCCCAGCATTTT. Translation gives CASSPRGHNQPQHF. The genes are TRBV19 and TRBJ1-5; D remains ambiguous. Deletions cut 5 bases from V and 3 bases from J, with 11 bases between. Germline CDR1 LNHDA, CDR2 SQIVND (reference sequence). The CDR3 has 14 residues.

This clone was seen a single time. The genes are TRBV28 and TRBJ2-2; TRBD2 aligns across 11 bases. From germline, CDR1 is MDHEN and CDR2 SYDVKM. The CDR3 extends over 16 amino acids. After removal of 6 bases from V and 3 bases from J, the junction contained 6 bases not matched to a gene. In DNA, the CDR3 is TGTGCCAGCAGATCGGGGACTAGCGGCTACACCGGGGAGCTGTTTTTT. Translation: CASRSGTSGYTGELFF.

This sequence joins TRBV5-6 and TRBJ2-1, with 11 bases fitting TRBD1. Trimming removed 4 bases from V and 6 bases from J; junction bases left unmatched: 9. The CDR3 has 16 amino acids. Looked up from germline, CDR1 is SGHDT and CDR2 is YYEEEE. CDR3 sequence reads: CASSLRPGQGGNEQFF. CDR3 nucleotide sequence: TGTGCCAGCAGCCTTCGGCCGGGACAGGGGGGCAATGAGCAGTTCTTC.

Of note for this clone: Other nucleotide sequences from this sample produce the same CDR3. This chain uses TRBV18 with TRBJ1-3, with 7 bases lining up with TRBD1. V shed 3 bases, J shed 0 bases, and the junction held 2 bases outside the gene matches. This CDR3 is built from 15 residues. Germline CDR1 reads KGHSH; CDR2 reads LQKENI. The CDR3: CASSPGTDSGNTIYF. As DNA, the CDR3 is TGTGCCAGCTCACCCGGGACAGACTCTGGAAACACCATATATTTT.

V and J are TRBV28 and TRBJ2-7; possible D gene TRBD1, 6 bases. Germline V gene data show CDR1 as MDHEN and CDR2 as SYDVKM. CDR3 length: 13 residues. Trimming took 8 bases from V and 2 from J, leaving 13 bases between them. DNA for the CDR3: TGTGCCAGCGGAACGACAGGCCCCTACGAGCAGTACTTC. Translating it yields CASGTTGPYEQYF.

The chain links TRBV6-6 to TRBJ2-7, with 7 bases lining up with TRBD1. J was trimmed by 2 bases and V by 5 bases; bases with no gene match: 6. Germline CDR1 MNHNY, CDR2 SVGAGI (reference sequence). There are 14 residues in the CDR3. The CDR3 DNA reads TGTGCCAGCAGTCTCAACAGGGGACCCTACGAGCAGTACTTC. Protein: CASSLNRGPYEQYF.

V usage is TRBV11-2 and J usage is TRBJ2-3, with D possibly being TRBD1 (6 bases). The CDR3 is 15 residues long. V was pared by 6 bases and J by 2 bases, with 15 bases between. Germline V CDR1 and CDR2: SGHAT, FQNNGV. The DNA of the CDR3 is TGTGCCAGCAGGGTTGTGGGGGCCCCCACAGATACGCAGTATTTT. This sequence encodes CASRVVGAPTDTQYF.

The chain carries TRBV6-5 and TRBJ1-2; 8 bases fit TRBD1. The trim removed 2 bases at V and 7 bases at J, leaving 3 bases unmatched. The CDR3 consists of 13 residues. CDR1 is MNHEY and CDR2 is SVGAGI in the germline V gene. In DNA, the CDR3 is TGTGCCAGCAGTTACCACGACAGGGGTGGCTACACCTTC. Residues: CASSYHDRGGYTF.

J is TRBJ1-1 and V is TRBV5-4; D unclear. V gave up 4 bases and J gave up 1 base, with 14 bases separating them. This CDR3 has 15 amino acids. Germline CDR1 SGHNT, CDR2 YYREEE (reference sequence). The DNA of the CDR3 is TGTGCCAGCAGCGGCATCTCAAAACGGAACACTGAAGCTTTCTTT. Translation: CASSGISKRNTEAFF.

The chain couples TRBV10-2 to TRBJ2-4; TRBD2 aligns across 8 bases. V lost 1 base to trimming and J lost 1 base; unmatched junction nucleotides: 6. The length of the CDR3 is 17 residues. CDR1 is WSHSY and CDR2 is SAAADI in the germline V gene. The CDR3 nucleotides are TGCGCCAGCAGTGAGTGGAAGCGGGAGATGGCCAAAAACATTCAGTACTTC. This sequence encodes CASSEWKREMAKNIQYF.

This clone appeared once. This sequence joins TRBV5-1 and TRBJ1-4; possible D gene TRBD1, 5 bases. The germline CDR1 and CDR2 sequences are SGHRS and YFSETQ. V shed 5 bases and J shed 5 bases, with 13 bases lying between them. The CDR3 spans 14 residues. CDR3 bases: TGCGCCAGCAGAGGGGTCAGGCCCAATGAAAAACTGTTTTTT. Residues: CASRGVRPNEKLFF.

V usage is TRBV28 and J usage is TRBJ2-2; D might be TRBD2 (5 bases). Trimming removed 8 bases from V and 2 bases from J, with 9 bases in between. CDR1 MDHEN and CDR2 SYDVKM come from the germline V gene. The CDR3 is made up of 13 amino acids. CDR3 sequence reads: CASSGDNTGELFF. DNA for the CDR3: TGTGCCAGCTCCGGGGATAACACCGGGGAGCTGTTTTTT.

This chain links TRBV28 with TRBJ2-7, with 10 bases fitting TRBD1. CDR1 and CDR2 (germline): MDHEN, SYDVKM. CDR3 length: 13 residues. Unmatched junction bases numbered 4, after V lost 4 bases and J lost 7 bases. The CDR3 protein is CASSWTGGIEQYF. CDR3 DNA sequence: TGTGCCAGCAGTTGGACAGGGGGTATAGAGCAGTACTTC.